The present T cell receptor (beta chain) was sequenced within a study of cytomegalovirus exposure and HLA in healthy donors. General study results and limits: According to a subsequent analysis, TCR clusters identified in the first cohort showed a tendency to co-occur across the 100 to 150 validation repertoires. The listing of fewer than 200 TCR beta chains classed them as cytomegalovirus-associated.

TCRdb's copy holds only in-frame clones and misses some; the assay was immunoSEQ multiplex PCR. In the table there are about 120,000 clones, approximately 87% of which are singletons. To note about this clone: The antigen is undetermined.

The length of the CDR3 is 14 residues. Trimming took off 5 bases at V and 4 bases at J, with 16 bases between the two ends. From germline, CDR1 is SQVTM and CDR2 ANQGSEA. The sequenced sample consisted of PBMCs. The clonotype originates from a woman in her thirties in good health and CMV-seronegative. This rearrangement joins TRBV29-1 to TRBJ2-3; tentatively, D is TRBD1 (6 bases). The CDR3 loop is CSVNPADSPDTQYF. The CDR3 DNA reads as TGCAGCGTTAACCCTGCGGACAGTCCAGATACGCAGTATTTT.